The clone carrying this T cell receptor (beta chain) was recorded many times. Its matching antigen is unknown. This specimen comes from a study of T cells after yellow fever vaccination. TCRdb analysed the 5' RACE reads with MiXCR anew, one entry per CDR3 protein. The sample carries about 240,000 distinct CDR3 sequences, 6.5% to 8.5% recorded once. V was shortened by 5 bases and J by 3 bases, with 13 bases between the two germline ends. Looked up from germline, CDR1 is SGHTA and CDR2 is FQGNSA. The CDR3 has 14 residues. Study-wide results and caveats: It was a weaker secondary response, yet one that peaked faster, at day 5 versus 15.

The genes are TRBV7-2 and TRBJ2-5, with D maybe TRBD1 (6 bases). The sample in question was CD4+ T cells sorted from PBMCs, obtained 15 days after the yellow fever booster vaccination. This receptor was obtained from a young man who received the YFV17D yellow fever vaccine. CDR3 in DNA: TGTGCCAGCAGCCCCTGGGGGCGGGAAGAGACCCAGTACTTC. Its protein product is CASSPWGREETQYF.